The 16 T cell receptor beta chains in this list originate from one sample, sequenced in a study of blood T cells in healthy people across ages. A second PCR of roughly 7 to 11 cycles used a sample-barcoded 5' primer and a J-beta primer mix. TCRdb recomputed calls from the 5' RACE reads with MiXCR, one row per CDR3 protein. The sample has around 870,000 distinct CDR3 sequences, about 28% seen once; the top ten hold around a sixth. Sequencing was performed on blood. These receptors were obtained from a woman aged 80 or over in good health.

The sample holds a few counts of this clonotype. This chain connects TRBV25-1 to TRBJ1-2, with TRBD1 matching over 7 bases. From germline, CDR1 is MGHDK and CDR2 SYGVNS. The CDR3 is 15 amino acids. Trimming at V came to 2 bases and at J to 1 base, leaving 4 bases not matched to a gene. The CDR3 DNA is TGTGCCAGCAGTGAAGCCGGACAGGTTAACTATGGCTACACCTTC. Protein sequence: CASSEAGQVNYGYTF.

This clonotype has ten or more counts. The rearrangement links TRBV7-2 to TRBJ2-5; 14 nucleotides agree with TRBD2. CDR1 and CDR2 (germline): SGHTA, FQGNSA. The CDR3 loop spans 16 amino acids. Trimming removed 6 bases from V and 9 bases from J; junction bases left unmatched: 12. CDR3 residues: CASRPGTSGGLSAQYF. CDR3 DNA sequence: TGTGCCAGCAGACCCGGGACTAGCGGGGGCCTGTCGGCCCAGTACTTC.

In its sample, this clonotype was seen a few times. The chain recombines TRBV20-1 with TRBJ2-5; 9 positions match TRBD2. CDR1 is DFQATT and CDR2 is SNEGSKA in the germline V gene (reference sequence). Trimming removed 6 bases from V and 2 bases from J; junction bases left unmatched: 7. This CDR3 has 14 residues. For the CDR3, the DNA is TGCAGTGCGCACCTAGCGGGGATTCAAGAGACCCAGTACTTC. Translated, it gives CSAHLAGIQETQYF.

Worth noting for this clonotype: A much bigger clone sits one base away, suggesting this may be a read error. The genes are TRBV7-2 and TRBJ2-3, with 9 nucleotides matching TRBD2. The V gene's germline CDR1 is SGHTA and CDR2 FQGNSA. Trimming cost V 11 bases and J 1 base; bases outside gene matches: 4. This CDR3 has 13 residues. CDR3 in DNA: TGTGCCGCCCGGACTAGCGGCACAGATACGCAGTATTTT. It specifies CAARTSGTDTQYF.

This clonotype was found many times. The CDR3 coding sequence is TGTGCCAGCAGCTTGGGGGGCCGCGCCTACAATGAGCAGTTCTTC. Its protein product is CASSLGGRAYNEQFF. The chain employs TRBV7-9 and TRBJ2-1; perhaps D is TRBD1 or TRBD2 (6 bases each). Trimming took 3 bases from V and 2 from J, leaving 11 bases between them. The CDR3 runs to 15 residues. Germline lookup yields CDR1 SEHNR and CDR2 FQNEAQ (reference sequence).

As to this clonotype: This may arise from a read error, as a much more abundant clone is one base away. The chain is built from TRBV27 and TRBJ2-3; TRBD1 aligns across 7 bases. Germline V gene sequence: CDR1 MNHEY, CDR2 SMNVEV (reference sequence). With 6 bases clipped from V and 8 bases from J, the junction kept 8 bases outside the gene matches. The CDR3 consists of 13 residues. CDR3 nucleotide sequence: TGTGCCAGCAGATTTACAGGGGTAGGTACGCAGTATTTT. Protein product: CASRFTGVGTQYF.

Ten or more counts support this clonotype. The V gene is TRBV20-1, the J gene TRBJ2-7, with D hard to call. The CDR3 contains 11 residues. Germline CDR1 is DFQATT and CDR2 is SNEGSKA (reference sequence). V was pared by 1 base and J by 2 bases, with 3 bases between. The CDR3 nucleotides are TGCAGTGCTAGAGGGGCCTACGAGCAGTACTTC. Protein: CSARGAYEQYF.

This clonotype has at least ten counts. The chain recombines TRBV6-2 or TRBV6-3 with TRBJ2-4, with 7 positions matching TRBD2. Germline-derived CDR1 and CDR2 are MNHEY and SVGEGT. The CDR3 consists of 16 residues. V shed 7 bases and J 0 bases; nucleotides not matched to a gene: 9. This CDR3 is CASTRSGALAKNIQYF. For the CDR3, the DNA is TGTGCCAGCACCCGAAGCGGGGCCTTAGCCAAAAACATTCAGTACTTC.

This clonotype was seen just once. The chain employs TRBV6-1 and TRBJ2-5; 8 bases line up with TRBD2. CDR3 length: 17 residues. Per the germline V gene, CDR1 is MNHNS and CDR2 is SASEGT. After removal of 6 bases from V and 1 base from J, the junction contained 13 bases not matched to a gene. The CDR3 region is CASRVRGLVGGQETQYF. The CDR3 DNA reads TGTGCCAGCAGAGTTCGGGGACTAGTGGGGGGCCAAGAGACCCAGTACTTC.

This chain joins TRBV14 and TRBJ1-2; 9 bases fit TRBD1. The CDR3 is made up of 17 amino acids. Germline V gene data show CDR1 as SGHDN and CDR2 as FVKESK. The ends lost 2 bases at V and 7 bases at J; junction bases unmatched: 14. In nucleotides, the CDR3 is TGTGCCAGCAGCCAACCAAGGGACAGGGAAGAGGTCCGTGGCTACACCTTC. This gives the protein CASSQPRDREEVRGYTF.

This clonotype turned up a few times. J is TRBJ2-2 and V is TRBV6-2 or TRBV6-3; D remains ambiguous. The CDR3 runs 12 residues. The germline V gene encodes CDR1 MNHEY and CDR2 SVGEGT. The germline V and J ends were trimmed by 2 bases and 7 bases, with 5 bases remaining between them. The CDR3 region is CASSYNLGELFF. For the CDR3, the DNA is TGTGCCAGCAGTTACAACCTCGGGGAGCTGTTTTTT.

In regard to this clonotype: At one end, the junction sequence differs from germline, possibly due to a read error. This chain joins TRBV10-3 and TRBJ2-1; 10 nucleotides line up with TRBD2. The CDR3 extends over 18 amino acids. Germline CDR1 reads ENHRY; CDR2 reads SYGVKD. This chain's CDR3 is CAIAGGASGGGSYNEQFF. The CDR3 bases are TGTGCCATCGCCGGTGGGGCTAGCGGGGGCGGTTCCTACAACGAGCAGTTCTTC.

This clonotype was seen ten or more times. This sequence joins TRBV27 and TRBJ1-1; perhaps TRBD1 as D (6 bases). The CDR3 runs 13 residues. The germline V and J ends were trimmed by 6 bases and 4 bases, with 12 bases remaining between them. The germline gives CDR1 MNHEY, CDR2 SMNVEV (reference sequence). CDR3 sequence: CASRPQGGTEAFF. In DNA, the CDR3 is TGTGCCAGCAGGCCACAGGGCGGCACTGAAGCTTTCTTT.

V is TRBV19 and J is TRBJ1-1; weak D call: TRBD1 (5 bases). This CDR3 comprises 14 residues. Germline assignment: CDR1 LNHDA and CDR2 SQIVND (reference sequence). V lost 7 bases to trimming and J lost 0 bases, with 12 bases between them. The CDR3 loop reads CASTQRDLNTEAFF. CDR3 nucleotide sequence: TGTGCCAGTACTCAGAGGGACCTGAACACTGAAGCTTTCTTT.

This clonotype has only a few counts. CDR3 region: CSARAQGSLTEAFF. CDR3 coding DNA: TGCAGTGCTAGAGCACAGGGTAGTTTAACTGAAGCTTTCTTT. The V call is TRBV20-1, the J call TRBJ1-1; tentative D call: TRBD1 (6 bases). V was pared by 1 base and J by 5 bases, with 14 bases between. The CDR3 runs to 14 residues. Per the germline V gene, CDR1 is DFQATT and CDR2 is SNEGSKA (reference sequence).

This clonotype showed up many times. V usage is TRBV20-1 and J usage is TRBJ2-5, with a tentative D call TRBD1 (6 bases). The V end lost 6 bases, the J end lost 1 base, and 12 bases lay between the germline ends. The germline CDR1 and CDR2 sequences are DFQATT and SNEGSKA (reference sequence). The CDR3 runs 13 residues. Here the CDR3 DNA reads TGCAGTGCCCCCGGGACAACCCAAGAGACCCAGTACTTC. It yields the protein CSAPGTTQETQYF.